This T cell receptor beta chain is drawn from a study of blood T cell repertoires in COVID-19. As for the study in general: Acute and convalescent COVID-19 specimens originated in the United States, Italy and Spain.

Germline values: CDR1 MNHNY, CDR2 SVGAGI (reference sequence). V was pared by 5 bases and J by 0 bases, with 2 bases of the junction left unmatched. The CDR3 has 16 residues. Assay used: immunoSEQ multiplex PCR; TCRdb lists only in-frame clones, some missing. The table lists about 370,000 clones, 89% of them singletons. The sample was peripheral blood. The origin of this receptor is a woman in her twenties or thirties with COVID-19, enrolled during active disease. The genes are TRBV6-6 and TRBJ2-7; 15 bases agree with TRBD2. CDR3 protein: CASSGTSGGSSYEQYF. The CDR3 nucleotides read TGTGCCAGCAGTGGGACTAGCGGGGGGAGCTCCTACGAGCAGTACTTC.